This TCR beta chain comes out of a study of graft-versus-host responses after intestinal transplantation. Whole-study context: Recipients were all induced with anti-thymocyte globulin, then given tacrolimus and steroids for about three years.

Findings and caveats of the study: High graft-versus-host to host-versus-graft clonal ratios were seen in allografts of patients with graft-donor T cell macrochimerism. Among circulating GvH clones, peak levels were associated with early post-transplant declines in HvG clones. Present in recipient marrow, GvH clones included some that appeared first in ileum or blood.

The V end was cut by 5 bases, the J end by 8 bases, with 19 bases between. This CDR3 is 15 amino acids long. Germline CDR1 SGHTA, CDR2 FQGNSA. To note about this clone: Its target is not known.

TCRdb keeps only in-frame clones here, not all; method: immunoSEQ multiplex PCR. This table has roughly 100,000 clones, approximately 84% appearing once. The sequence was collected from a human donor who received an intestinal transplant. The chain links TRBV7-2 to TRBJ2-1, with a possible D match to TRBD2 (6 bases). The input for sequencing was unstimulated CD4+ T cells sorted from spleen or lymph node cells, taken before intestinal transplant. The CDR3 DNA follows: TGTGCCAGCAGCCCATTCCCGTCCGGGGGAGATGAGCAGTTCTTC. Translated: CASSPFPSGGDEQFF.